The source of this T cell receptor (beta chain) is a study of shared clonotypes between healthy human individuals. CD8 cells regarded as naive lacked CD45RO, were positively chosen for CCR7, and omitted terminally differentiated effector memory CD45RA+ cells. Here immunoSEQ multiplex PCR was the method, and the copy in TCRdb shows in-frame clones only, minus some. Of about 700,000 clones listed, 92% were seen once; the top ten hold 24%. Sequenced material: naive CD8+ T cells sorted from blood. This TCR came from a man in his thirties or forties in good health.

DNA for the CDR3: TGTGCCAGCAGCTCTAACGACCCGGGCGGCTACACCTTC. Residues: CASSSNDPGGYTF. The chain couples TRBV7-9 to TRBJ1-2; D is uncertain. The CDR3 is 13 residues long. Germline assignment: CDR1 SEHNR and CDR2 FQNEAQ (reference sequence). Between the trimmed V and J ends, which lost 4 bases and 8 bases, there was a span of 14 bases.